Below are 23 T cell receptor beta chains sequenced from a single sample in a study of chemoradiotherapy in HPV16-positive cancers. Sequencing was performed with immunoSEQ multiplex PCR; in TCRdb, only in-frame clones are kept and a portion is missing. The sample lists 600 to 700 clones, 88% occurring once. The starting material was tumor tissue, obtained from a patient who underwent chemoradiotherapy. These receptors all come from a human donor with HPV-associated anogenital cancer.

The chain has TRBV4-3 and TRBJ2-1, with D perhaps being TRBD1 or TRBD2 (6 bases each). Per germline, CDR1 LGHNA and CDR2 YSLEER. V lost 1 base, J lost 0 bases, and 16 bases lay in between. The CDR3 is 18 amino acids. The CDR3 nucleotides are TGCGCCAGCAGCCAAGTAGATAGGGGGGACCCCTCCTACAATGAGCAGTTCTTC. As protein: CASSQVDRGDPSYNEQFF.

This clone was seen once. This chain uses TRBV7-2 with TRBJ2-2, with D maybe TRBD2 (6 bases). Between the trimmed V and J ends, which lost 4 bases and 8 bases, there was a span of 14 bases. The germline gives CDR1 SGHTA, CDR2 FQGNSA. This CDR3 spans 14 amino acids. This CDR3 reads CASSSKYGGGELFF. The CDR3 nucleotides are TGTGCCAGCAGCTCCAAGTACGGGGGTGGGGAGCTGTTTTTT.

V gene TRBV14 combines with J gene TRBJ2-7; D remains unclear. Germline CDR1 and CDR2: SGHDN and FVKESK. The CDR3 covers 14 residues. With 6 bases removed from V and 2 bases from J, the gap between germline ends came to 14 bases. The CDR3 sequence: CASSRSQFPYEQYF. The CDR3 bases are TGTGCCAGCAGTAGATCCCAATTCCCCTACGAGCAGTACTTC.

The CDR3 region has the DNA TGTGCCAGCAGGCCCCAGGGGTGGAACACTGAAGCTTTCTTT. Its translation: CASRPQGWNTEAFF. The rearrangement uses TRBV6-4 and TRBJ1-1; D perhaps matches TRBD1 (6 bases). The CDR3 is 14 amino acids. Trimming stripped 6 bases from V and 1 base from J, with 12 bases between. Germline assignment: CDR1 MRHNA and CDR2 SNTAGT.

The V call is TRBV4-3, the J call TRBJ2-5, with D maybe TRBD1 (6 bases). Trimming shortened V by 4 bases and J by 1 base, and 16 bases separated the two germline ends. The V gene's germline CDR1 is LGHNA and CDR2 YSLEER. CDR3 size: 16 residues. The CDR3 DNA is TGCGCCAGCAGCCGAAAAACCGTGACAGGCCAAGAGACCCAGTACTTC. Translated: CASSRKTVTGQETQYF.

The rearrangement links TRBV6-1 to TRBJ2-2; D call uncertain. Per the germline V gene, CDR1 is MNHNS and CDR2 is SASEGT. The CDR3 runs to 15 residues. Between the trimmed V and J ends, which lost 3 bases and 2 bases, there was a span of 10 bases. The CDR3 reads CASSEQHTNTGELFF. In nucleotides, the CDR3 is TGTGCCAGCAGTGAGCAACACACAAACACCGGGGAGCTGTTTTTT.

The chain couples TRBV14 to TRBJ2-7, with 8 bases identical to TRBD1. Germline V gene data show CDR1 as SGHDN and CDR2 as FVKESK. V was pared by 4 bases and J by 6 bases, with 5 bases of the junction left unmatched. CDR3 length: 13 amino acids. The CDR3 bases are TGTGCCAGCAGCCTCTCACAGGGGGTCGAGCAGTACTTC. This sequence encodes CASSLSQGVEQYF.

This chain connects TRBV27 to TRBJ1-1; D might be TRBD1 (6 bases). The CDR3 sequence is 15 residues long. CDR1 is MNHEY and CDR2 is SMNVEV in the germline V gene (reference sequence). V was cut by 8 bases and J by 1 base, with 17 bases left in between. For the CDR3, the DNA is TGTGCCAGCCAACTGGGGGCATGGGCGAACACTGAAGCTTTCTTT. Translated, it gives CASQLGAWANTEAFF.

This chain uses TRBV6-5 with TRBJ1-1, with D perhaps TRBD1 (6 bases). Trimming pared 0 bases from V and 7 bases from J, leaving 15 bases between. Germline values: CDR1 MNHEY, CDR2 SVGAGI. The CDR3 totals 15 residues. This CDR3 reads CASSYSNRVQSEAFF. DNA of the CDR3: TGTGCCAGCAGTTACTCGAACAGGGTACAGAGTGAAGCTTTCTTT.

The V and J genes are TRBV5-1 and TRBJ2-5; D is unclear. The CDR3 sequence is 15 residues long. The germline CDR1 and CDR2 sequences are SGHRS and YFSETQ. The V and J ends lost 0 bases and 4 bases respectively, with 13 bases between them. CDR3 residues: CASSLGMAPLETQYF. The CDR3 nucleotides are TGCGCCAGCAGCTTGGGAATGGCACCCCTAGAGACCCAGTACTTC.

The CDR3, as DNA: TGTGCCAGCAGCTTACGGACTTTAAGCTCCTACGAGCAGTACTTC. This translates into CASSLRTLSSYEQYF. The V gene is TRBV7-2, the J gene TRBJ2-7; a weak D match, TRBD2 (5 bases). V shed 2 bases and J shed 0 bases, with 11 bases lying between them. Germline V lookup: CDR1 SGHTA, CDR2 FQGNSA. This CDR3 comprises 15 residues.

V and J are TRBV5-6 and TRBJ2-3; tentatively, D is TRBD1 or TRBD2 (5 bases each). This CDR3 is 14 amino acids long. The germline V gene has CDR1 SGHDT and CDR2 YYEEEE. Trimming shortened V by 1 base and J by 3 bases, and 9 bases separated the two germline ends. The CDR3 bases are TGTGCCAGCAGCTTGTTGGGACCTACAGATACGCAGTATTTT. Its translation: CASSLLGPTDTQYF.

The rearrangement links TRBV19 to TRBJ1-5, with D possibly being TRBD1 (5 bases). This CDR3 region has 17 residues. V was cut by 1 base and J by 0 bases, with 13 bases left in between. In germline, CDR1 is LNHDA, CDR2 SQIVND (reference sequence). The CDR3 DNA reads as TGTGCCAGTAGTATAGCGGTGACGGGGACTAGCAATCAGCCCCAGCATTTT. Encoded protein: CASSIAVTGTSNQPQHF.

This sequence joins TRBV27 and TRBJ2-7; D gene ambiguous. V was clipped by 0 bases and J by 6 bases, with 9 bases between them. This CDR3 has 13 amino acids. The germline V gene has CDR1 MNHEY and CDR2 SMNVEV (reference sequence). The CDR3 here is CASSLSIAFEQYF. CDR3 nucleotides: TGTGCCAGCAGTTTATCGATAGCCTTCGAGCAGTACTTC.

This chain connects TRBV4-2 to TRBJ2-3, with TRBD2 identical over 15 bases. V lost 6 bases to trimming and J lost 6 bases; unmatched junction nucleotides: 10. Germline values: CDR1 LGHNA, CDR2 YNFKEQ. The CDR3 extends over 17 amino acids. This CDR3 reads CASSTGLAGGSRDTQYF. The CDR3 bases are TGTGCCAGCAGTACGGGACTAGCGGGGGGCTCTCGGGATACGCAGTATTTT.

The chain couples TRBV4-1 to TRBJ1-6, with 9 bases lining up with TRBD1. Germline V lookup: CDR1 MGHRA, CDR2 YSYEKL. With 2 bases clipped from V and 8 bases from J, the junction kept 13 bases outside the gene matches. This CDR3 is 18 amino acids long. CDR3 in DNA: TGCGCCAGCAGCCAACAACACTCAACGGGGACAGGGTATTCACCCCTCCACTTT. Its protein product is CASSQQHSTGTGYSPLHF.

The gene calls are TRBV6-1 and TRBJ1-3; D gene unclear. The germline V gene has CDR1 MNHNS and CDR2 SASEGT. The CDR3 consists of 16 residues. Trimming took off 3 bases at V and 0 bases at J, with 12 bases between the two ends. The DNA for the CDR3 is TGTGCCAGCAGTGAGACCGACGGGAGCTCTGGAAACACCATATATTTT. Translation gives CASSETDGSSGNTIYF.

This chain joins TRBV6-6 and TRBJ1-3; 11 bases line up with TRBD1. The CDR3 length is 14 residues. The germline gives CDR1 MNHNY, CDR2 SVGAGI (reference sequence). V gave up 6 bases and J gave up 7 bases; unmatched junction bases: 5. The CDR3 region has the DNA TGTGCCAGCAGAACCGGGACAGGGGGTAACACCATATATTTT. This sequence encodes CASRTGTGGNTIYF.

The rearrangement joins TRBV5-4 to TRBJ2-3; 10 nucleotides match TRBD2. Per germline, CDR1 SGHNT and CDR2 YYREEE (reference sequence). CDR3 length: 15 amino acids. V shed 2 bases, J shed 2 bases, and the junction held 2 bases outside the gene matches. The chain's CDR3 is CASSLAGGFTDTQYF. The CDR3, as DNA: TGTGCCAGCAGCTTAGCGGGGGGGTTCACAGATACGCAGTATTTT.

The chain uses TRBV9 and TRBJ2-1; 14 bases agree with TRBD2. From germline, CDR1 is SGDLS and CDR2 YYNGEE. V lost 3 bases, J lost 9 bases, and 5 bases stayed unmatched. This CDR3 has 15 residues. CDR3 nucleotides: TGTGCCAGCAGCGCGACTAGCGGGGGGGCTTTTGAGCAGTTCTTC. Residues: CASSATSGGAFEQFF.

This chain joins TRBV29-1 and TRBJ1-1; D perhaps matches TRBD1 (6 bases). The germline CDR1 and CDR2 sequences are SQVTM and ANQGSEA. V was cut by 3 bases and J by 2 bases, with 13 bases left in between. CDR3 size: 14 residues. The CDR3 loop reads CSVERTVGNTEAFF. As DNA, the CDR3 is TGCAGCGTTGAGCGGACAGTAGGCAACACTGAAGCTTTCTTT.

V gene TRBV10-3 combines with J gene TRBJ1-2; D perhaps matches TRBD1 (5 bases). V was trimmed by 7 bases and J by 7 bases, leaving 13 bases between them. The CDR3 sequence is 12 residues long. Germline V lookup: CDR1 ENHRY, CDR2 SYGVKD. CDR3 DNA: TGTGCCATCACGGAAACAGGTCTTGGCTACACCTTC. This sequence encodes CAITETGLGYTF.

The chain is built from TRBV11-3 and TRBJ2-2; possibly TRBD2 for D (6 bases). The CDR3 consists of 14 residues. The V gene lost 2 bases and the J gene lost 6 bases, with 10 bases spanning the gap. Germline CDR1 reads SGHNT; CDR2 reads YENEEA. The CDR3 DNA sequence: TGTGCCAGCAGCTTACTAGCGTCGGCCGGGGAGCTGTTTTTT. Translation: CASSLLASAGELFF.